The rows below give T cell receptor beta chains drawn from one sample of a study of control samples from healthy donors and cancer patients. Assay: immunoSEQ multiplex PCR; the TCRdb copy retains only in-frame clones and omits some. This table holds fewer than 85,000 clones, roughly 89% found once. The specimen sequenced was blood. The receptors originated from a man in his thirties or forties in good health. Both conserved end residues are part of each CDR3. The D gene is left open where the match is weak. Size tells how often a clone was seen (once, few, many) or the class of an expanded clone, and some rows leave it out.

d_call: -; v_call: TRBV28; clone_size: -; j_call: TRBJ2-7; cdr3_nt: TGTGCCAGCAGTCCTCACCGGCCGACAGGGACTAGGTACGAGCAGTACTTC; cdr3_aa: CASSPHRPTGTRYEQYF
d_call: -; v_call: TRBV29-1; clone_size: -; j_call: TRBJ2-3; cdr3_nt: TGCAGCGCTCGGACAGCGTCAGATACGCAGTATTTT; cdr3_aa: CSARTASDTQYF
d_call: TRBD1; v_call: TRBV27; clone_size: -; j_call: TRBJ1-5; cdr3_nt: TGTGCCAGCAGTTTACGTGCAGGGGGGTATAGCAATCAGCCCCAGCATTTT; cdr3_aa: CASSLRAGGYSNQPQHF
d_call: TRBD2; v_call: TRBV5-1; clone_size: -; j_call: TRBJ2-7; cdr3_nt: TGCGCCAGCAGCTTGCCCCTTCCGGGAGGTACCGAGCAGTACTTC; cdr3_aa: CASSLPLPGGTEQYF
d_call: TRBD2; v_call: TRBV7-3; clone_size: -; j_call: TRBJ2-2; cdr3_nt: TGTGCCAGCAGCTCCTCCGGGACTAGCACCGGGGAGCTGTTTTTT; cdr3_aa: CASSSSGTSTGELFF
d_call: -; v_call: TRBV7-9; clone_size: -; j_call: TRBJ1-1; cdr3_nt: TGTGCCAGCAGCCCAAAGTTGGAGAACACTGAAGCTTTCTTT; cdr3_aa: CASSPKLENTEAFF
d_call: -; v_call: TRBV6-6; clone_size: -; j_call: TRBJ2-7; cdr3_nt: TGTGCCAGCGGCCTTGAAGCCGAGCAGTACTTC; cdr3_aa: CASGLEAEQYF
d_call: -; v_call: TRBV21-1; clone_size: -; j_call: TRBJ1-2; cdr3_nt: TGTGCCAGGTGCAAGGGACAGGGGATCCTCCATGGCTACACCTTC; cdr3_aa: CARCKGQGILHGYTF
d_call: TRBD1; v_call: TRBV10-3; clone_size: -; j_call: TRBJ2-3; cdr3_nt: TGTGCCATACAGAAGGACAGGCAAAAGGATACGCAGTATTTT; cdr3_aa: CAIQKDRQKDTQYF
d_call: TRBD2; v_call: TRBV5-1; clone_size: -; j_call: TRBJ2-7; cdr3_nt: TGCGCCAGCAGCACTACTAGCGGCTCCTACGAGCAGTACTTC; cdr3_aa: CASSTTSGSYEQYF
d_call: -; v_call: TRBV30; clone_size: -; j_call: TRBJ2-2; cdr3_nt: TGTGCCTGGAGTCGAAACGGGGAGCCCGGGGAGCTGTTTTTT; cdr3_aa: CAWSRNGEPGELFF
d_call: TRBD2; v_call: TRBV2; clone_size: -; j_call: TRBJ2-7; cdr3_nt: TGTGCCAGCAGCGGACTAGCGGGAGGCTCGTCCTACGAGCAGTACTTC; cdr3_aa: CASSGLAGGSSYEQYF
d_call: -; v_call: TRBV5-1; clone_size: -; j_call: TRBJ2-7; cdr3_nt: TGCGCCAGCAGAGACAGAGAGGGGCAGTACTTC; cdr3_aa: CASRDREGQYF
d_call: -; v_call: TRBV6-2/TRBV6-3; clone_size: once; j_call: TRBJ2-1; cdr3_nt: TGTGCCAGCAGTTACTCGTTTAACTCGGCGAGTGAGCAGTTCTTC; cdr3_aa: CASSYSFNSASEQFF
d_call: TRBD2; v_call: TRBV7-9; clone_size: -; j_call: TRBJ2-7; cdr3_nt: TGTGCCAGCAGCTTATTAGCGGGAAATTACGAGCAGTACTTC; cdr3_aa: CASSLLAGNYEQYF
d_call: -; v_call: TRBV12-3/TRBV12-4; clone_size: -; j_call: TRBJ2-7; cdr3_nt: TGTGCCAGCAGTTTAATGGGAATCAACGAGCAGTACTTC; cdr3_aa: CASSLMGINEQYF
d_call: TRBD1; v_call: TRBV5-1; clone_size: -; j_call: TRBJ2-7; cdr3_nt: TGCGCCAGCAGCTCGGGACAGGGGCTCTACGAGCAGTACTTC; cdr3_aa: CASSSGQGLYEQYF
d_call: TRBD1; v_call: TRBV12-5; clone_size: -; j_call: TRBJ2-7; cdr3_nt: TGTGCTAGTGGTTCTGGGCTGACAGGGAGAACCTACGAGCAGTACTTC; cdr3_aa: CASGSGLTGRTYEQYF
d_call: TRBD1; v_call: TRBV19; clone_size: -; j_call: TRBJ2-4; cdr3_nt: TGTGCCAGTAGTGGGACCAAGGGACAGGGTAGTACCAAAAACATTCAGTACTTC; cdr3_aa: CASSGTKGQGSTKNIQYF
d_call: -; v_call: TRBV6-2/TRBV6-3; clone_size: -; j_call: TRBJ2-7; cdr3_nt: TGTGCCAGCAGTTACCGGTCGGGGGCTCCCTACGAGCAGTACTTC; cdr3_aa: CASSYRSGAPYEQYF
d_call: -; v_call: TRBV27; clone_size: few; j_call: TRBJ1-5; cdr3_nt: TGTGCCAGCAGTTACAACGGACACAATCAGCCCCAGCATTTT; cdr3_aa: CASSYNGHNQPQHF
d_call: -; v_call: TRBV19; clone_size: -; j_call: TRBJ1-1; cdr3_nt: TGTGCCAGTAATAGACCTTACTGGGACACTGAAGCTTTCTTT; cdr3_aa: CASNRPYWDTEAFF
d_call: TRBD1; v_call: TRBV19; clone_size: -; j_call: TRBJ1-5; cdr3_nt: TGTGCCAGTAAGCAGGACAGGGGGGACAATCAGCCCCAGCATTTT; cdr3_aa: CASKQDRGDNQPQHF
d_call: TRBD1; v_call: TRBV7-9; clone_size: once; j_call: TRBJ2-7; cdr3_nt: TGTGCCAGCAGCTTATCGGGGACAGTGCTCACCTACGAGCAGTACTTC; cdr3_aa: CASSLSGTVLTYEQYF
d_call: -; v_call: TRBV15; clone_size: -; j_call: TRBJ2-7; cdr3_nt: TGTGCCACCAGCAGAATTGGGGACGAGCAGTACTTC; cdr3_aa: CATSRIGDEQYF
d_call: TRBD1; v_call: TRBV6-2/TRBV6-3; clone_size: few; j_call: TRBJ1-2; cdr3_nt: TGTGCCAGCAGTTACCCTACAGGGGGCAATGGCTACACCTTC; cdr3_aa: CASSYPTGGNGYTF
d_call: TRBD1; v_call: TRBV13; clone_size: -; j_call: TRBJ2-1; cdr3_nt: TGTGCCAGCAGCTCACGGGACAGGGGAGAGAATGAGCAGTTCTTC; cdr3_aa: CASSSRDRGENEQFF
d_call: -; v_call: TRBV6-6; clone_size: -; j_call: TRBJ2-1; cdr3_nt: TGTGCCAGCAGTTACGGCCAGGCGAATGAGCAGTTCTTC; cdr3_aa: CASSYGQANEQFF
d_call: TRBD1; v_call: TRBV7-9; clone_size: -; j_call: TRBJ1-5; cdr3_nt: TGTGCCAGCAGCTTGGGGACAGGGCCGGACAATCAGCCCCAGCATTTT; cdr3_aa: CASSLGTGPDNQPQHF
d_call: -; v_call: TRBV11-2; clone_size: -; j_call: TRBJ2-7; cdr3_nt: TGTGCCAGCAGCTTAGATCAGGGCGGCGGATACGAGCAGTACTTC; cdr3_aa: CASSLDQGGGYEQYF
d_call: -; v_call: TRBV7-2; clone_size: -; j_call: TRBJ2-1; cdr3_nt: TGTGCCAGCAGCTTAGTCCCGGGAAATGAGCAGTTCTTC; cdr3_aa: CASSLVPGNEQFF